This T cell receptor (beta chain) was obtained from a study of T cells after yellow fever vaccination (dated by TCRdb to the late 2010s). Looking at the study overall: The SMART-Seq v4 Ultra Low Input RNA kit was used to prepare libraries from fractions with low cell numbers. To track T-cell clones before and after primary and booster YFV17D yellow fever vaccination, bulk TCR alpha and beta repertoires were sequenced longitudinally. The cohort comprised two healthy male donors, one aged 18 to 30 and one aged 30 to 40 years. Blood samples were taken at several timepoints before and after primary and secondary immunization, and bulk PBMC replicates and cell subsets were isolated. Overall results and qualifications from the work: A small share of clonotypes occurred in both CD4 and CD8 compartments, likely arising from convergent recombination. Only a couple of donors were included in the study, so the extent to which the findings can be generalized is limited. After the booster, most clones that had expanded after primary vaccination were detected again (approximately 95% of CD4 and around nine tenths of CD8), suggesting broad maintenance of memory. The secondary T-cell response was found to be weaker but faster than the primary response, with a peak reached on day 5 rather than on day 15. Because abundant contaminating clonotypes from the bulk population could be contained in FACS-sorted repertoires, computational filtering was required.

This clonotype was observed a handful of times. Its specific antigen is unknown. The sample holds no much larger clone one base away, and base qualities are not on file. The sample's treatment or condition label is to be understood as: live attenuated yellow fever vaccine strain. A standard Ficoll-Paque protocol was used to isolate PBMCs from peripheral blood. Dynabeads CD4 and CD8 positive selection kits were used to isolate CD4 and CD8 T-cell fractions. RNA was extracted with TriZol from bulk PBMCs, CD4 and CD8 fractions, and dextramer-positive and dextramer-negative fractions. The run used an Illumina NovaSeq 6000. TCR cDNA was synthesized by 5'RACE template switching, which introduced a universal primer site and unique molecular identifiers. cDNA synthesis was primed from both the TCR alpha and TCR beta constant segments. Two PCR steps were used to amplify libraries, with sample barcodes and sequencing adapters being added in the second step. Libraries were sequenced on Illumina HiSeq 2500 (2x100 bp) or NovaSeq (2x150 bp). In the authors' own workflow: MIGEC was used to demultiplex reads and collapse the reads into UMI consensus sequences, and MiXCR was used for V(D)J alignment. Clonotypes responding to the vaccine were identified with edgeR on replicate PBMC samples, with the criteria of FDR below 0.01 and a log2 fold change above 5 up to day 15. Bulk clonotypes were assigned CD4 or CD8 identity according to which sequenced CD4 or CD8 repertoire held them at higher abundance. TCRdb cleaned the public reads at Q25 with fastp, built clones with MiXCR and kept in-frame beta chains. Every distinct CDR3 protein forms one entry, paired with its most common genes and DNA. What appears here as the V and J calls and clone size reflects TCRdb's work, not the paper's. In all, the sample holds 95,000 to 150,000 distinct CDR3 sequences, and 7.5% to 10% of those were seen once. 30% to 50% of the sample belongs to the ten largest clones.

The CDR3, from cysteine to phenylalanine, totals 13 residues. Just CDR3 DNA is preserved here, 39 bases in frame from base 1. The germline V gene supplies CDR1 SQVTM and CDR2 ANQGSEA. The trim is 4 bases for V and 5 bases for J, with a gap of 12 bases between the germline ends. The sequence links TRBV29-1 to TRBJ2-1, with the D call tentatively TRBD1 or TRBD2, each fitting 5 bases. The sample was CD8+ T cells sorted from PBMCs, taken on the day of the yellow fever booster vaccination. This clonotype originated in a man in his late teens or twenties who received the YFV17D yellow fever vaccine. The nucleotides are TGCAGCGTTGGGGACCAGGAGGACAATGAGCAGTTCTTC. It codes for CSVGDQEDNEQFF.